The entry below gives a single T cell receptor (beta chain) sequence along with its context. Its antigen is currently unknown. Using immunoSEQ multiplex PCR, the repertoire was profiled, and TCRdb retains in-frame clones only, with some absent. The repertoire consists of around 76,000 clones, with about four fifths occurring once and the leading ten covering about 0.79%. The data derive from a study of T cell clones after liver transplantation. Germline V gives CDR1 KGHSH, CDR2 LQKENI. This CDR3 comprises 15 residues. V shed 3 bases, J shed 5 bases, and the junction held 2 bases outside the gene matches. The study, taken as a whole, reports: Circulating graft-donor-reactive CD4 TCRbeta sequences fell significantly post-transplant in most of the 8 subjects.

The gene calls are TRBV18 and TRBJ1-4; TRBD1 aligns across 11 bases. The clonotype originates from a human patient who received a liver transplant. Some T cells may originate from the graft donor. The sequencing here drew on CD4+ T cells from blood, taken 12 months after liver transplant. The DNA for the CDR3 is TGTGCCAGCTCACCGGGGGACAGGGGGAATGAAAAACTGTTTTTT. Residues: CASSPGDRGNEKLFF. Together with reference TRBV18 and TRBJ1-4, the CDR3 gives the full variable domain: NAGVMQNPRHLVRRRGQEARLRCSPMKGHSHVYWYRQLPEEGLKFMVYLQKENIIDESGMPKERFSAEFPKEGPSILRIQQVVRGDSAAYFCASSPGDRGNEKLFFGSGTQLSVL.